Given below is one TCR beta chain in context. This record belongs to a study of shared clonotypes between healthy human individuals. TCRdb's copy holds only in-frame clones and misses some; the assay was immunoSEQ multiplex PCR. Of about 2.5 million clones listed, around 93% are singletons. CDR3 length: 14 residues. Trimming stripped 6 bases from V and 7 bases from J, with 15 bases between. The germline gives CDR1 MRHNA, CDR2 SNTAGT. Caucasian adults residing in Nashville, Tennessee made up all the donors. The chain recombines TRBV6-4 with TRBJ2-2, with a tentative D call TRBD1 (6 bases). The receptor comes from a man in his late teens or twenties in good health. Some clones in this sample may be carry-over from other donors' samples. Specimen: naive CD4+ T cells from PBMCs. This sample's subset: CD45RA+ positively selected. Here the CDR3 reads CASSTGTTIGELFF. Here the CDR3 DNA reads TGTGCCAGCAGCACCGGGACAACTATCGGGGAGCTGTTTTTT.